This passage covers 17 T cell receptor beta chains from one sample sequenced in a study of blood T cells in healthy people across ages. A sample-barcoded 5' primer and a J-beta primer mix were used in a second PCR of roughly 7 to 11 cycles. TCRdb analysed the 5' RACE reads with MiXCR anew, one entry per CDR3 protein. The table lists around 1.5 million distinct CDR3 sequences, roughly 32% of them singletons. The specimen sequenced was blood. The receptors shown here come from a woman younger than 45 in good health.

Comments on this clonotype: The junction departs from germline at one end; a sequencing error may be responsible. The CDR3: CASRDRHSGANVLTF. CDR3 bases: TGCGCCAGCAGAGACAGGCACTCTGGGGCCAACGTCCTGACTTTC. The genes are TRBV6-1 and TRBJ2-6; D possibly corresponds to TRBD1 (6 bases). Germline V lookup: CDR1 MNHNS, CDR2 SASEGT. The CDR3 totals 15 residues.

This clonotype was seen more than once but under ten times. J is TRBJ2-3 and V is TRBV28, with TRBD1 identical over 7 bases. Germline values: CDR1 MDHEN, CDR2 SYDVKM. V dropped 3 bases and J dropped 2; count of bases not matched to a gene: 5. The CDR3 loop spans 15 amino acids. The DNA of the CDR3 is TGTGCCAGCAGTTTCAAAACAGGGGACACAGATACGCAGTATTTT. Translated: CASSFKTGDTDTQYF.

This clonotype was observed at least ten times. The chain recombines TRBV27 with TRBJ2-1; a weak D match, TRBD2 (5 bases). From germline, CDR1 is MNHEY and CDR2 SMNVEV (reference sequence). Trimming removed 2 bases at V and 3 bases at J, with 5 bases between. This CDR3 contains 13 residues. In DNA form, the CDR3 reads TGTGCCAGCAGTTTAGCGGGCTACAATGAGCAGTTCTTC. It is translated as CASSLAGYNEQFF.

The chain is built from TRBV9 and TRBJ1-1; D is ambiguous. V gave up 0 bases and J gave up 4 bases, with 13 bases separating them. CDR1 SGDLS and CDR2 YYNGEE come from the germline V gene. The CDR3 runs to 15 residues. CDR3 bases: TGTGCCAGCAGCGTAGGATTTACGGGAGGCACTGAAGCTTTCTTT. Amino acids: CASSVGFTGGTEAFF.

The V call is TRBV4-2, the J call TRBJ1-1; 8 nucleotides line up with TRBD1. V shed 10 bases, J shed 1 base, and the junction held 11 bases outside the gene matches. The CDR3 covers 15 residues. Per germline, CDR1 LGHNA and CDR2 YNFKEQ. CDR3: CATGQGARGNTEAFF. In nucleotides, the CDR3 is TGTGCCACCGGGCAGGGGGCAAGAGGGAACACTGAAGCTTTCTTT.

About this clonotype itself: A junction end diverges from the germline sequence, so it may reflect a read error. The chain has TRBV20-1 and TRBJ1-1, with D maybe TRBD1 (5 bases). The CDR3 extends over 16 amino acids. Germline lookup yields CDR1 DFQATT and CDR2 SNEGSKA (reference sequence). DNA for the CDR3: TGCGGTGCTAGAGATCCTTACAGGAATATGAACACTGAAGCTTTCTTT. Translated: CGARDPYRNMNTEAFF.

This clonotype has only a few counts. V and J are TRBV2 and TRBJ2-3; D is perhaps TRBD1 or TRBD2 (6 bases each). The germline V gene has CDR1 SNHLY and CDR2 FYNNEI. Trimming took off 11 bases at V and 2 bases at J, with 11 bases between the two ends. The CDR3 covers 12 residues. The CDR3 here is CAFRGPTDTQYF. In DNA, the CDR3 is TGTGCCTTTCGGGGGCCCACAGATACGCAGTATTTT. Using reference TRBV2 and TRBJ2-3 for the parts outside the CDR3, the full variable domain is EPEVTQTPSHQVTQMGQEVILRCVPISNHLYFYWYRQILGQKVEFLVSFYNNEISEKSEIFDDQFSVERPDGSNFTLKIRSTKLEDSAMYFCAFRGPTDTQYFGPGTRLTVL.

The chain carries TRBV12-3 or TRBV12-4 and TRBJ2-1; weak D call: TRBD2 (5 bases). The CDR3 length is 15 residues. Trimming pared 4 bases from V and 7 bases from J, leaving 17 bases between. CDR3 region: CASSSEGFNMNEQFF. DNA for the CDR3: TGTGCCAGCAGTTCCGAGGGTTTTAATATGAATGAGCAGTTCTTC.

This clonotype was counted between two and nine times. J is TRBJ2-3 and V is TRBV11-2; the D call may be TRBD1 or TRBD2 (5 bases each). Trimming removed 5 bases from V and 3 bases from J, with 12 bases in between. The CDR3 has 14 amino acids. Germline V gene data show CDR1 as SGHAT and CDR2 as FQNNGV. The CDR3 loop reads CASSPWGKTDTQYF. CDR3 sequence (DNA): TGTGCCAGCAGCCCGTGGGGGAAAACAGATACGCAGTATTTT.

As regards this clonotype: A read error is likely, as this CDR3 ends without the conserved phenylalanine or tryptophan. The chain carries TRBV28 and TRBJ2-5, with no clear D. The CDR3 is 14 amino acids. Trimming removed 6 bases from V and 11 bases from J, with 22 bases in between. The germline V gene encodes CDR1 MDHEN and CDR2 SYDVKM. Written as DNA, the CDR3 is TGTGCCAGCAGGATAAGGGAATTCACAGATACGCAGTACTGC. It translates to CASRIREFTDTQYC.

The V and J genes are TRBV6-4 and TRBJ2-7; D gene uncertain. V was clipped by 2 bases and J by 9 bases, with 5 bases between them. The CDR3 has 10 amino acids. Germline CDR1 reads MRHNA; CDR2 reads SNTAGT. The CDR3 is CASSDLVQYF. CDR3 nucleotide sequence: TGTGCCAGCAGTGACCTCGTGCAGTACTTC.

To note about this clonotype: Sequence at one end of the junction differs from germline and may be a read error. This sequence joins TRBV6-6 and TRBJ1-6; 8 bases are a match to TRBD1. The CDR3 is made up of 15 amino acids. Germline CDR1 MNHNY, CDR2 SVGAGI (reference sequence). CDR3 bases: TGTGCCGGCAGTGGGGGGACAGGCTTTAGTTCACCCCTCCACTTT. It is translated as CAGSGGTGFSSPLHF.

The chain has TRBV6-1 and TRBJ2-1, with D perhaps TRBD2 (6 bases). CDR1 is MNHNS and CDR2 is SASEGT in the germline V gene. V dropped 5 bases and J dropped 4 bases, with 15 bases sitting between them. There are 15 residues in the CDR3. The CDR3 loop reads CASSPMGLGYNEQFF. CDR3 nucleotides: TGTGCCAGCAGTCCGATGGGACTGGGATACAATGAGCAGTTCTTC.

V and J are TRBV10-3 and TRBJ2-3, with 8 nucleotides matching TRBD2. Germline assignment: CDR1 ENHRY and CDR2 SYGVKD. The CDR3 totals 14 residues. The trim removed 9 bases at V and 4 bases at J, leaving 9 bases unmatched. The CDR3: CAITRGGGPDTQYF. CDR3 sequence (DNA): TGTGCCATAACACGGGGGGGCGGTCCAGATACGCAGTATTTT.

The chain combines TRBV4-1 with TRBJ2-3; the D gene is possibly TRBD1 (5 bases). Trimming took off 3 bases at V and 4 bases at J, with 14 bases between the two ends. The CDR3 totals 15 residues. From germline, CDR1 is MGHRA and CDR2 YSYEKL. The CDR3 nucleotides are TGCGCCAGCAGCCAGTTGTCAGGGAAGGCAGATACGCAGTATTTT. Encoded protein: CASSQLSGKADTQYF.

As to this clonotype: This may come from a read error, since a much larger clone is one base off. The CDR3 nucleotides read TGTGCCAGCAGCTTAGAACAGGGGCTCTCCCACGAGCAGTACTTC. Translated, it gives CASSLEQGLSHEQYF. The rearrangement joins TRBV7-8 to TRBJ2-7; 7 bases are shared with TRBD1. The CDR3 loop spans 15 amino acids. Germline V CDR1 and CDR2: SGHVS, FQNEAQ. Full variable domain (remainder filled in from reference TRBV7-8 and TRBJ2-7): GAGVSQSPRYKVAKRGQDVALRCDPISGHVSLFWYQQALGQGPEFLTYFQNEAQLDKSGLPSDRFFAERPEGSVSTLKIQRTQQEDSAVYLCASSLEQGLSHEQYFGPGTRLTVT.

V usage is TRBV9 and J usage is TRBJ1-1; D perhaps matches TRBD1 (6 bases). The CDR3 is 16 amino acids. In germline, CDR1 is SGDLS, CDR2 YYNGEE. The germline V and J ends were trimmed by 1 base and 3 bases, with 16 bases remaining between them. The CDR3: CASSVSVGGPYTEAFF. The CDR3 nucleotides read TGTGCCAGCAGCGTATCGGTGGGGGGGCCGTACACTGAAGCTTTCTTT.